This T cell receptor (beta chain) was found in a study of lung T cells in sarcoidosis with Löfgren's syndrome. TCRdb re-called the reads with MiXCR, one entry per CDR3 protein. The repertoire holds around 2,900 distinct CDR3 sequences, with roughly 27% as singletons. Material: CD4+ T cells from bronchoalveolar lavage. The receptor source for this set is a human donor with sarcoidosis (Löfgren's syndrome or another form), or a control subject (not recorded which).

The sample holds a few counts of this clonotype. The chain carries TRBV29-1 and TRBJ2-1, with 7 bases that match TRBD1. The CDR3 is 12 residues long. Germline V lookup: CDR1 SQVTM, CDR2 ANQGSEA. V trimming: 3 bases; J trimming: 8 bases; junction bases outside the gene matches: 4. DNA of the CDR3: TGCAGCGTTGACCCAACAGGGGATGAGCAGTTCTTC. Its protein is CSVDPTGDEQFF.